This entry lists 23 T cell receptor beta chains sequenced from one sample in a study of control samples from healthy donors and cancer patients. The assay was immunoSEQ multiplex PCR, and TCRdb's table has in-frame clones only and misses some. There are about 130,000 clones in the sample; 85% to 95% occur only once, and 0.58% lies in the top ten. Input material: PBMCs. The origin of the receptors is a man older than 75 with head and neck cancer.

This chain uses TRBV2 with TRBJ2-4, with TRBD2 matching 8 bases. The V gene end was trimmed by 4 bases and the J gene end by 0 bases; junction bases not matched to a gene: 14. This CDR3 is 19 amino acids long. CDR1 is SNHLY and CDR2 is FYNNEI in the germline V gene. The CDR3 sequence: CASSGLSGIGDLAKNIQYF. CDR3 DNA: TGTGCCAGCAGTGGGCTTAGCGGGATTGGGGATCTAGCCAAAAACATTCAGTACTTC.

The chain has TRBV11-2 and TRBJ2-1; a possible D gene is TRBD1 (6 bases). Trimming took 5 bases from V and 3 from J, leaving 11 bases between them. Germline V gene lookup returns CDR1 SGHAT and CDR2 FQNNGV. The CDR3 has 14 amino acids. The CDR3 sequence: CASSDDRNYNEQFF. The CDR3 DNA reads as TGTGCCAGCAGCGACGACAGGAACTACAATGAGCAGTTCTTC. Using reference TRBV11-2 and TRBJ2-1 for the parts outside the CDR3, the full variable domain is EAGVAQSPRYKIIEKRQSVAFWCNPISGHATLYWYQQILGQGPKLLIQFQNNGVVDDSQLPKDRFSAERLKGVDSTLKIQPAKLEDSAVYLCASSDDRNYNEQFFGPGTRLTVL.

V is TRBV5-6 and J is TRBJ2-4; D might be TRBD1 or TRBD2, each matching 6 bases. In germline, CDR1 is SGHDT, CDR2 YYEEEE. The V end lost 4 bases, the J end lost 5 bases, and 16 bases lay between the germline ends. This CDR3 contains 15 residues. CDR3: CASSTDLGGQNIQYF. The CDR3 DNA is TGTGCCAGCAGCACCGACTTGGGGGGCCAAAACATTCAGTACTTC.

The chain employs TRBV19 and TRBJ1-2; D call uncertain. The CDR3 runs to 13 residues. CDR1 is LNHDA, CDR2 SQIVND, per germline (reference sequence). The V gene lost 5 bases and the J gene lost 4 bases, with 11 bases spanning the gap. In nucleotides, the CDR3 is TGTGCCAGTAGTTTCGACCCCCTCTATGGCTACACCTTC. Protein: CASSFDPLYGYTF.

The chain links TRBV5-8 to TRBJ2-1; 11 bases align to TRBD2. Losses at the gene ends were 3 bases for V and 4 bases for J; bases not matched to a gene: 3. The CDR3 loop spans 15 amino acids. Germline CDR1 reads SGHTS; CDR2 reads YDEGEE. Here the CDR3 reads CASSSGTSGYNEQFF. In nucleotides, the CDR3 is TGTGCCAGCAGCTCCGGGACTAGCGGATACAATGAGCAGTTCTTC.

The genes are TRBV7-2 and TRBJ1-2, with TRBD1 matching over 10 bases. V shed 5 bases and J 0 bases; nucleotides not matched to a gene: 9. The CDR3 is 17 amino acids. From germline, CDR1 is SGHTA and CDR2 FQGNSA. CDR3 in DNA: TGTGCCAGCAGCGTCCGGACAGGGGGATTGGCTAACTATGGCTACACCTTC. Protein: CASSVRTGGLANYGYTF.

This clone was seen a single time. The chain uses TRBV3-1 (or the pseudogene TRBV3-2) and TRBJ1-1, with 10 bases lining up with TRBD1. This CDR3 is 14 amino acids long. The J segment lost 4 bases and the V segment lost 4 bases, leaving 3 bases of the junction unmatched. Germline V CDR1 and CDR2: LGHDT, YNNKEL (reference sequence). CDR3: CASSLRDRGTEAFF. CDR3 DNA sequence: TGTGCCAGCAGCCTCAGGGACAGGGGCACTGAAGCTTTCTTT.

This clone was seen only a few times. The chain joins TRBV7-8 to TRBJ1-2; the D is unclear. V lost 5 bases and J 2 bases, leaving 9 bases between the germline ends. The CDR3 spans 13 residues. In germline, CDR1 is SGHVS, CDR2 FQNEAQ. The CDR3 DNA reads TGTGCCAGCAGCAGGGATTCCAACTATGGCTACACCTTC. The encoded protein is CASSRDSNYGYTF.

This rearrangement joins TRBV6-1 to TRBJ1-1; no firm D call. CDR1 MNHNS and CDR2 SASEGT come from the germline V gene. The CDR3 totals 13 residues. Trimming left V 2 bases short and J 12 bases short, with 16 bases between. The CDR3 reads CASSELDGMKTFF. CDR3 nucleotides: TGTGCCAGCAGTGAACTTGATGGAATGAAGACTTTCTTT.

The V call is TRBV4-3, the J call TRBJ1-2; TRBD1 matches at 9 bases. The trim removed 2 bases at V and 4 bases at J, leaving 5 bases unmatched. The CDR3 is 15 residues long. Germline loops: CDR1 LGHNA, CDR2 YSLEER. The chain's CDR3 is CASSQLTGGGYGYTF. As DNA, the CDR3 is TGCGCCAGCAGCCAATTAACAGGGGGCGGCTATGGCTACACCTTC.

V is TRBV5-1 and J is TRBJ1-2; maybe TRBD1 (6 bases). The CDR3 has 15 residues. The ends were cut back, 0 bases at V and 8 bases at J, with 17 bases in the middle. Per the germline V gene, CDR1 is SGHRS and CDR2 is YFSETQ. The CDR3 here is CASSLGGARGDGYTF. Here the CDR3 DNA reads TGCGCCAGCAGCTTGGGGGGCGCCAGGGGTGACGGCTACACCTTC.

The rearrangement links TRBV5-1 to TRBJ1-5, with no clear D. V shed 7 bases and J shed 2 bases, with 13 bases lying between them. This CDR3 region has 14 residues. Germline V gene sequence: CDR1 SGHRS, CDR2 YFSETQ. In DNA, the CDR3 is TGCGCCAGCTCGAGTGGGGATGGCAATCAGCCCCAGCATTTT. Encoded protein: CASSSGDGNQPQHF.

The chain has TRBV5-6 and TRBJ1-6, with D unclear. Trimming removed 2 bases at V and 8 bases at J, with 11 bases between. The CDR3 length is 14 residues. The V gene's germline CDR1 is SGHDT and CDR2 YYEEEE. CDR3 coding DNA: TGTGCCAGCAGCTTAGGGCCCCGGTATTCACCCCTCCACTTT. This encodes CASSLGPRYSPLHF.

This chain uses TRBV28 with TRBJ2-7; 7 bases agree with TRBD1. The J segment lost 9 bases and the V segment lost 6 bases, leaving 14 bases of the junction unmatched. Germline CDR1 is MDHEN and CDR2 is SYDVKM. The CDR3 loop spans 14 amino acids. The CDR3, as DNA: TGTGCCAGCAGCCTGGGGACAGAGCACTCCGGGCAGTACTTC. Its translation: CASSLGTEHSGQYF. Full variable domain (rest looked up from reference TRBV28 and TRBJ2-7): DVKVTQSSRYLVKRTGEKVFLECVQDMDHENMFWYRQDPGLGLRLIYFSYDVKMKEKGDIPEGYSVSREKKERFSLILESASTNQTSMYLCASSLGTEHSGQYFGPGTRLTVT.

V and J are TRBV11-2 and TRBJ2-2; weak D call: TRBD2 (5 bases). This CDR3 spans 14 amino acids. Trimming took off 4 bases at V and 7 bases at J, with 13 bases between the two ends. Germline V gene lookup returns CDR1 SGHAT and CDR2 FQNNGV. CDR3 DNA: TGTGCCAGCAGCTCGGGCCCCGCGGGCGGGGAGCTGTTTTTT. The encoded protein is CASSSGPAGGELFF.

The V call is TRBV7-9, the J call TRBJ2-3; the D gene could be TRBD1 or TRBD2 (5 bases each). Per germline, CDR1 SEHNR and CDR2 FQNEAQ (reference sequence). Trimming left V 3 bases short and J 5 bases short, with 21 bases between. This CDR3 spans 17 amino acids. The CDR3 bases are TGTGCCAGCAGCTTCTTTAGGGACCACAAAGGGGTAGATACGCAGTATTTT. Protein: CASSFFRDHKGVDTQYF.

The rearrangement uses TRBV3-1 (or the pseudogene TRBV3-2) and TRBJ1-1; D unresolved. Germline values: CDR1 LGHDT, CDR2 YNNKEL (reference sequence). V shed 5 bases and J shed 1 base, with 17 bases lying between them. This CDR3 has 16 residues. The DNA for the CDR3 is TGTGCCAGCAGCACCCCATTGAGGGCAGGGAACACTGAAGCTTTCTTT. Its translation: CASSTPLRAGNTEAFF.

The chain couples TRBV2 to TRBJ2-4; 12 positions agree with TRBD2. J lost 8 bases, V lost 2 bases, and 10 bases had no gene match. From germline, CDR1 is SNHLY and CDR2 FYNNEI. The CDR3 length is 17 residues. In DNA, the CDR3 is TGTGCCAGCAGTGAAAACCCCCTAGCGGGAGGGAAGGACATTCAGTACTTC. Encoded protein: CASSENPLAGGKDIQYF.

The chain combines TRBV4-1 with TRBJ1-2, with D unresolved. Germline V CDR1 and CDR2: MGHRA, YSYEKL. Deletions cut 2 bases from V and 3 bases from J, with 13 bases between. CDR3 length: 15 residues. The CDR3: CASSQPRPEHYGYTF. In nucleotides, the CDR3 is TGCGCCAGCAGCCAACCCCGACCCGAACACTATGGCTACACCTTC.

CDR3 in amino acids: CASKLAGGADTQYF. Written as DNA, the CDR3 is TGTGCCAGCAAACTAGCGGGGGGGGCGGATACGCAGTATTTT. The chain carries TRBV3-1 (or the pseudogene TRBV3-2) and TRBJ2-3; TRBD2 aligns across 13 bases. The CDR3 has 14 residues. V trimming: 7 bases; J trimming: 6 bases; junction bases outside the gene matches: 4. CDR1 and CDR2 from the germline V gene are LGHDT and YNNKEL (reference sequence).

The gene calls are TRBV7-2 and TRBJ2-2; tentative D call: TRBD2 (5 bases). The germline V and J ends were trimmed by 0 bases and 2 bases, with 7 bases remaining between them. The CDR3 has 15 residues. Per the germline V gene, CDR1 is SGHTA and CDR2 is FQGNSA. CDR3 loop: CASSLALANTGELFF. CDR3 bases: TGTGCCAGCAGCTTAGCGCTAGCCAACACCGGGGAGCTGTTTTTT.

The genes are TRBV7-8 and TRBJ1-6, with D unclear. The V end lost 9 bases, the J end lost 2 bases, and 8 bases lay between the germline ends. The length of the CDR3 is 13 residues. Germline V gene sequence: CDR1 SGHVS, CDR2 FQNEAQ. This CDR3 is CASPRPYNSPLHF. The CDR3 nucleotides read TGTGCCAGTCCAAGGCCCTATAATTCACCCCTCCACTTT.

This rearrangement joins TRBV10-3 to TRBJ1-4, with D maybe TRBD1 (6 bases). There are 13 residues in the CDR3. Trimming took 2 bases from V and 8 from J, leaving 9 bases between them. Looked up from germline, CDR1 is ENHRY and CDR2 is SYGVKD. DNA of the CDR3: TGTGCCATCAGTGAGGGACAGTACGAAAAACTGTTTTTT. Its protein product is CAISEGQYEKLFF.